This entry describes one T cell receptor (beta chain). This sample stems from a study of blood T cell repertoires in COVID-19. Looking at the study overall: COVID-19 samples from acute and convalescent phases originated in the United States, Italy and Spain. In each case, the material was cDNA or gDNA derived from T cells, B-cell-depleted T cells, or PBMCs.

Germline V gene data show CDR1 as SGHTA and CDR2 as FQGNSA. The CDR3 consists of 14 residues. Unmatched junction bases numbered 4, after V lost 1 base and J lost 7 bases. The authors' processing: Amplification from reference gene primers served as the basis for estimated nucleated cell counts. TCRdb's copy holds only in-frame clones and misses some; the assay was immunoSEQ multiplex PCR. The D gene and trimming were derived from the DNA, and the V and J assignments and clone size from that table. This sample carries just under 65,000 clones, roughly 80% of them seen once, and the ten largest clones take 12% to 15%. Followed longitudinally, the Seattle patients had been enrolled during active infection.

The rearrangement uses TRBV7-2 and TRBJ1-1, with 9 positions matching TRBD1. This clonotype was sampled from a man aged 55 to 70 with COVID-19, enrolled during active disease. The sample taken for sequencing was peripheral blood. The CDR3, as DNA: TGTGCCAGCAGCTTAGTGCGGGGACAGGGTGAAGCTTTCTTT. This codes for CASSLVRGQGEAFF.